These 12 T cell receptor beta chains share one sample of origin, sequenced in a study of T cell responses to AZD1222 COVID-19 vaccine. Produced via immunoSEQ multiplex PCR; TCRdb's table is partial and in-frame only. The sample holds under 200,000 clones, approximately 94% seen once. Sequences were derived from peripheral blood, sampled 28 days after the second dose of the MenACWY control vaccine. The receptor set was obtained from an adult who received the MenACWY meningococcal vaccine as a control.

This chain connects TRBV7-9 to TRBJ2-5; D gene unclear. Trimming stripped 1 base from V and 1 base from J, with 7 bases between. The CDR3 length is 14 residues. CDR1 SEHNR and CDR2 FQNEAQ come from the germline V gene (reference sequence). The CDR3 protein is CASSLEGSQETQYF. CDR3 coding DNA: TGTGCCAGCAGCTTAGAGGGCAGCCAAGAGACCCAGTACTTC.

The chain couples TRBV5-6 to TRBJ2-7, with 11 bases matching TRBD2. The germline V gene encodes CDR1 SGHDT and CDR2 YYEEEE. The V gene end was trimmed by 4 bases and the J gene end by 2 bases; junction bases not matched to a gene: 14. CDR3 size: 18 residues. CDR3 nucleotides: TGTGCCAGCAGCGCCCTGACTAGCGGGACCCGCAGCCCCTACGAGCAGTACTTC. It encodes CASSALTSGTRSPYEQYF.

The table lists this clone with a count of one. The chain recombines TRBV3-1 (or the pseudogene TRBV3-2) with TRBJ2-1; D tentatively fits TRBD1 or TRBD2 (5 bases each). Trimming shortened V by 4 bases and J by 5 bases, and 18 bases separated the two germline ends. Germline-derived CDR1 and CDR2 are LGHDT and YNNKEL (reference sequence). The CDR3 loop spans 16 amino acids. The CDR3 is CASSLRRGLGDNEQFF. Written as DNA, the CDR3 is TGTGCCAGCAGCCTACGCAGAGGGCTAGGGGACAATGAGCAGTTCTTC.

The genes are TRBV7-2 and TRBJ1-3; TRBD1 matches 10 bases. This CDR3 comprises 14 residues. The germline V gene encodes CDR1 SGHTA and CDR2 FQGNSA. J lost 7 bases, V lost 3 bases, and 3 bases had no gene match. CDR3 bases: TGTGCCAGCAGCTTTGGGACAGGGGTGAACACCATATATTTT. It is translated as CASSFGTGVNTIYF.

The chain uses TRBV6-2 or TRBV6-3 and TRBJ1-5; D gene uncertain. The CDR3 has 15 amino acids. V lost 2 bases, J lost 5 bases, and 13 bases lay in between. Germline lookup yields CDR1 MNHEY and CDR2 SVGEGT. The CDR3 bases are TGTGCCAGCAGTTACGGGGTCTGGGGAGATCAGCCCCAGCATTTT. It is translated as CASSYGVWGDQPQHF.

A few counts support this clone. Other DNA sequences in this sample translate to the same CDR3. This chain links TRBV5-6 with TRBJ1-1; TRBD1 matches at 7 bases. V shed 2 bases and J 8 bases; nucleotides not matched to a gene: 3. Germline CDR1 is SGHDT and CDR2 is YYEEEE. This CDR3 has 12 amino acids. CDR3 sequence: CASSLVQGEAFF. The DNA of the CDR3 is TGTGCCAGCAGCTTAGTACAGGGGGAAGCTTTCTTT.

The rearrangement uses TRBV19 and TRBJ2-7, with 9 bases aligning to TRBD1. CDR1 and CDR2 (germline): LNHDA, SQIVND (reference sequence). V gave up 8 bases and J gave up 6 bases; unmatched junction bases: 14. There are 15 residues in the CDR3. CDR3 amino acids: CASASTGTGRREQYF. The CDR3 region has the DNA TGTGCCAGTGCCTCAACCGGGACAGGGAGGCGCGAGCAGTACTTC.

This chain uses TRBV19 with TRBJ2-1; D perhaps matches TRBD1 (5 bases). Germline CDR1 and CDR2: LNHDA and SQIVND (reference sequence). The CDR3 consists of 16 residues. V gave up 7 bases and J gave up 0 bases, with 16 bases separating them. The CDR3 DNA is TGTGCCAGTAAAGCCGACAGACCTAGCTCCTACAATGAGCAGTTCTTC. It codes for CASKADRPSSYNEQFF. Complete variable domain (other parts from reference TRBV19 and TRBJ2-1): DGGITQSPKYLFRKEGQNVTLSCEQNLNHDAMYWYRQDPGQGLRLIYYSQIVNDFQKGDIAEGYSVSREKKESFPLTVTSAQKNPTAFYLCASKADRPSSYNEQFFGPGTRLTVL.

The J gene is TRBJ2-7, the V gene TRBV7-2; TRBD1 is a possible D gene (6 bases). V dropped 2 bases and J dropped 6 bases, with 20 bases sitting between them. The CDR3 totals 16 residues. CDR1 SGHTA and CDR2 FQGNSA come from the germline V gene. Here the CDR3 DNA reads TGTGCCAGCAGCTTAAACGGCCCAGGGGCAGGGTTCGAGCAGTACTTC. This gives the protein CASSLNGPGAGFEQYF.

V usage is TRBV24-1 and J usage is TRBJ2-3; 11 bases map to TRBD1. The V gene's germline CDR1 is KGHDR and CDR2 SFDVKD. The junction had 4 bases not matched to a gene; V was cut back by 4 bases and J by 5 bases. The CDR3 covers 15 residues. This chain's CDR3 is CATSEFGTGGDTQYF. CDR3 bases: TGTGCCACCAGTGAGTTCGGGACAGGGGGAGATACGCAGTATTTT.

J is TRBJ2-2 and V is TRBV19, with no clear D. The CDR3 is made up of 14 amino acids. The germline CDR1 and CDR2 sequences are LNHDA and SQIVND (reference sequence). V shed 5 bases and J shed 4 bases, with 11 bases lying between them. For the CDR3, the DNA is TGTGCCAGTAGTTCCAGACACCCCACCGGGGAGCTGTTTTTT. Its translation is CASSSRHPTGELFF. Full variable domain (missing parts from reference TRBV19 and TRBJ2-2): DGGITQSPKYLFRKEGQNVTLSCEQNLNHDAMYWYRQDPGQGLRLIYYSQIVNDFQKGDIAEGYSVSREKKESFPLTVTSAQKNPTAFYLCASSSRHPTGELFFGEGSRLTVL.

This clone was counted once. The rearrangement joins TRBV3-1 (or the pseudogene TRBV3-2) to TRBJ1-1; TRBD1 might be the D (5 bases). CDR1 and CDR2 (germline): LGHDT, YNNKEL (reference sequence). The V end lost 0 bases, the J end lost 1 base, and 6 bases lay between the germline ends. The CDR3 totals 14 residues. The CDR3 DNA sequence: TGTGCCAGCAGCCAAGAAAGGGGGAACACTGAAGCTTTCTTT. Translating gives CASSQERGNTEAFF.